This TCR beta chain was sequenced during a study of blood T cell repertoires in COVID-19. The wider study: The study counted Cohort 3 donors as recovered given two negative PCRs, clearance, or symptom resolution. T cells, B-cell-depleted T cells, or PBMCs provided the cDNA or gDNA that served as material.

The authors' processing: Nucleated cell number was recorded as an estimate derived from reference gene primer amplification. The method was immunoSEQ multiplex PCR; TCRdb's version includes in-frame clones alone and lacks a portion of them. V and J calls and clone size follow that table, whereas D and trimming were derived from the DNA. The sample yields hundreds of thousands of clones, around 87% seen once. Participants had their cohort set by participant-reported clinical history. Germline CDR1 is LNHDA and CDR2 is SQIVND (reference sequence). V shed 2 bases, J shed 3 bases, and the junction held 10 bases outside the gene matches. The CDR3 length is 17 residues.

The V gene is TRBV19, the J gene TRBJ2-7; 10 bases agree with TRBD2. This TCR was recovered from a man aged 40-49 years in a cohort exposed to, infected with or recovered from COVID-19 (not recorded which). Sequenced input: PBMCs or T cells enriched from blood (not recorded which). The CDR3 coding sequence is TGTGCCAGTAGTATAACTGCGAGGGCTAGCGGGAGCTACGAGCAGTACTTC. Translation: CASSITARASGSYEQYF.